These T cell receptor beta chains were read from a single sample in a study of T cells after yellow fever vaccination. TCRdb independently ran MiXCR on the 5' RACE reads; one entry per CDR3 protein. Of some 600,000 distinct CDR3 sequences listed, about 17% are singletons. The source material was PBMCs, sampled 4 to 6 days after the first yellow fever vaccination. Receptor source: a man between 18 and 35 years old who received the YFV17D yellow fever vaccine. The CDR3 runs from the conserved cysteine through the conserved F or W. The D gene is left open where the match is weak. The size field is filled for only some rows; it gives once, few, many or a size class.

j_call	clone_size	d_call	v_call	cdr3_aa	cdr3_nt
TRBJ2-5	many	NA	TRBV15	CATSRDLVETQYF	TGTGCCACCAGCAGAGATCTTGTTGAGACCCAGTACTTC
TRBJ1-2	few	NA	TRBV3-1	CASSQKWGARKNFYGYTF	TGTGCCAGCAGCCAAAAGTGGGGGGCCCGAAAGAACTTCTATGGCTACACCTTC
TRBJ1-5	few	NA	TRBV30	CAWSPSNQPQHF	TGTGCCTGGAGCCCAAGCAATCAGCCCCAGCATTTT
TRBJ2-3	NA	TRBD2	TRBV18	CASARGGSTDTQYF	TGTGCCAGCGCCCGGGGGGGAAGCACAGATACGCAGTATTTT
TRBJ1-1	many	NA	TRBV30	CAWGSETEAFF	TGTGCCTGGGGGTCGGAGACTGAAGCTTTCTTT
TRBJ2-3	few	NA	TRBV20-1	CSAKRSGDTDTQYF	TGCAGTGCCAAGCGGTCGGGCGACACAGATACGCAGTATTTT
TRBJ2-2	few	NA	TRBV11-3	CASSLVTGDTGELFF	TGTGCCAGCAGCTTAGTAACAGGAGACACCGGGGAGCTGTTTTTT
TRBJ1-4	NA	NA	TRBV20-1	CSARDSSGPGEKLFF	TGCAGTGCTAGGGACAGCTCAGGGCCGGGGGAAAAACTGTTTTTT
TRBJ1-2	NA	NA	TRBV6-1	CATQLREGSYGYTF	TGTGCCACCCAATTACGAGAGGGGAGCTATGGCTACACCTTC
TRBJ2-1	NA	TRBD1	TRBV5-1	CASNDRGYYNEQFF	TGCGCCAGTAACGACAGGGGATACTATAATGAGCAGTTCTTC
TRBJ2-4	few	NA	TRBV29-1	CSVEGRGGRNIQYF	TGCAGCGTTGAAGGAAGGGGGGGCAGGAACATTCAGTACTTC
TRBJ2-1	NA	TRBD1	TRBV20-1	CSARNLQGSSYNEQFF	TGCAGTGCTAGGAACTTACAGGGGAGCTCCTACAATGAGCAGTTCTTC
TRBJ1-2	NA	TRBD1	TRBV4-3	CASRPVGTGPNYGYTF	TGCGCCAGCCGTCCGGTCGGGACAGGTCCTAACTATGGCTACACCTTC
TRBJ1-5	NA	NA	TRBV19	CASSIGGTADMSNQPQHF	TGTGCCAGTAGTATAGGAGGGACGGCGGATATGAGCAATCAGCCCCAGCATTTT